This TCR beta chain was captured by sequencing in a study of shared clonotypes between healthy human individuals (dated by TCRdb to between 2020 and 2021). With regard to the full study: A couple of women and three men aged 18 to 49 years were included in the cohort. For each donor, CD4 naive and CD4 memory were each given three plates, CD8 naive was given two plates, and CD8 memory was given one plate. Blood TCR repertoires of five healthy adults were deeply sequenced to estimate repertoire size and the extent of clonotype sharing between individuals. To increase sequencing depth and limit assay-specific biases, different laboratories used diverse techniques to prepare libraries and sequence TCR repertoires. Per donor, leukapheresis produced somewhere between about 0.94 and 9 billion PBMCs.

TCR CDR3 regions were amplified from genomic DNA by multiplex PCR using the deep immunoSEQ assay. Extracted genomic DNA from each cell subset was spread evenly across all wells of several immunoSEQ 96-well plates, with each plate serving as a replicate. For sorted subsets, each replicate PCR was loaded with approximately 190 ng genomic DNA, equivalent to some 31,000 T cell genomes. The purified libraries were quantified using a Qubit 3.0 fluorometer, sized with a Bioanalyzer 2100, and then quantified again using the KAPA Library Quantification kit. Every immunoSEQ 96-well plate was sequenced on a separate single-read 150-cycle Illumina NextSeq 550 flow cell. Processing in the source paper ran as follows. The immunoSEQ output contained only junctional sequences without quality scores, so filtering could not match that applied to full-length reads. To assign V/J genes and CDR3, sequences were annotated using PyIR, a Python wrapper for IgBLAST v1.9, with IMGT germline references. Reads were filtered out if the reads had weak V/J assignments (E-value above 1e-6), no CDR3, stop codons, out-of-frame junctions, or ambiguous translated residues. V3J clonotypes were defined by identical inferred V gene, J gene, and CDR3 amino acid sequence. Percentage overlap between repertoires was calculated by dividing the number of shared unique clonotypes by the size of the smaller repertoire. Repertoire richness was assessed with RTK rarefaction, the Chao1 estimator, and Recon v2.1 estimates of unobserved clonotypes. OLGA was used to compute generation probabilities for all TCRbeta clonotypes that the gDNA method yielded from a handful of donors. The table comes from immuneACCESS by way of TCRdb, which keeps in-frame sequences with V and J called. Part of the clones is missing from these tables; in studies checked, under half for an unresolved V gene and the rest for unknown reasons. D and trimming come from the DNA, and the V and J calls and clone size come from that table. The sample contains hundreds of thousands of clones, about 95% of them found a single time. 0.11% of the sample lies in the top ten.

The investigation overall reported the following: Compared with non-shared clonotypes, clonotypes shared by all four sorted-subset donors had higher generation probabilities. Rarefaction of sorted-subset datasets indicated incomplete sequencing despite the large sequencing depth. Pairwise subsampling led to the expectation that sequencing depth would affect the degree of clonotype sharing among donors. Sharing across several donors was observed for around 5% of naive CD4, less than 4% of naive CD8, about 2.5% of memory CD4, and less than 0.45% of memory CD8 clonotypes. Sampling was restricted to blood, and TCR repertoires in tissues likely differ from the TCR repertoires found in blood. The small number of donors limited the genetic and exposure-history diversity represented. Estimated clonotype richness was generally larger for naive than for memory subsets.

In the case of this clone: The antigen it recognizes is unknown. Base qualities are not at hand, and no much larger clone is one base apart.

Trimming costs V 3 bases and J 4 bases, and their ends lie 14 bases apart. CDR1 and CDR2 were assigned from the germline V gene as SGHRS and YFSETQ. The CDR3, from cysteine to phenylalanine, totals 15 residues. Solely the CDR3 DNA is kept, with 45 bases framed from the first base. CD8 naive samples consisted of CD45RO-negative cells that were positively selected for CCR7, yielding a CD45RA+CCR7+ population without TemRA cells. Donors were healthy HIV-negative adults with no recently reported acute infections or vaccinations. Every donor was a Caucasian adult residing in Nashville, Tennessee, USA. Blood was collected by leukapheresis, and PBMCs were isolated by Ficoll-Histopaque density gradient centrifugation and then cryopreserved in liquid nitrogen vapor phase. Purity and quantity of every magnetically sorted T cell population were checked by analytical flow cytometry. Genomic DNA was isolated from each sorted fraction and quantified by UV absorbance on a Nanodrop 2000c.

The rearranged chain carries TRBV5-1 and TRBJ2-1; a tentative D match to TRBD2 spans 5 bases. Sequenced: naive CD8+ T cells sorted from blood. The cell subset or site label here, explained by the study, means: CD45RA+CCR7+. This receptor was taken from a woman aged 25 to 39 in good health. For the CDR3, the sequence is CASSSQERSYNEQFF. The bases are TGCGCCAGCAGCTCTCAGGAGCGGTCATACAATGAGCAGTTCTTC.